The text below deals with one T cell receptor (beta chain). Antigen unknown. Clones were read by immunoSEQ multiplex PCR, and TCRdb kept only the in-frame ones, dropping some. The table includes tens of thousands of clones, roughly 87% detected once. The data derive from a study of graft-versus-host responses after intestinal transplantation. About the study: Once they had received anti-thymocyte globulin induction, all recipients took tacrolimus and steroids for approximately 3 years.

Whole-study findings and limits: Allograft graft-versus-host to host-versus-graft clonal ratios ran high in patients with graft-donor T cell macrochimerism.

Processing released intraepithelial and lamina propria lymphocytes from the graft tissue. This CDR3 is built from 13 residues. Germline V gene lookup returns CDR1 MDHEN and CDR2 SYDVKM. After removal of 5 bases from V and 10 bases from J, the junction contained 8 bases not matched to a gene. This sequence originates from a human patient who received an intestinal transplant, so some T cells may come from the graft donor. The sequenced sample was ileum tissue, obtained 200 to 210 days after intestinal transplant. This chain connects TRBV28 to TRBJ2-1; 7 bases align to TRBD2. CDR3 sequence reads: CASSPRTRIEQFF. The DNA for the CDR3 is TGTGCCAGCAGTCCCCGGACTAGGATCGAGCAGTTCTTC.